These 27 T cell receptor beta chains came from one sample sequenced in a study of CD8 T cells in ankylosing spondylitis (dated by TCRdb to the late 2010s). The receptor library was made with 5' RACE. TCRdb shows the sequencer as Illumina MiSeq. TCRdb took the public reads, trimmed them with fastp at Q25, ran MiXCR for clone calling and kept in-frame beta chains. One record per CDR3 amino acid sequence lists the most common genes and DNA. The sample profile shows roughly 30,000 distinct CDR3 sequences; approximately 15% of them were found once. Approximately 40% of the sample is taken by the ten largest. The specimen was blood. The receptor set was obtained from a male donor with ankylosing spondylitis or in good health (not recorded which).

CDR3: CASSFGQGYEKLFF. The CDR3 bases are TGTGCCAGCAGTTTCGGGCAGGGGTATGAAAAACTGTTTTTT. V and J are TRBV12-3 or TRBV12-4 and TRBJ1-4; D might be TRBD1 (6 bases). Deletions cut 3 bases from V and 6 bases from J, with 11 bases between. CDR3 length equals 14 residues.

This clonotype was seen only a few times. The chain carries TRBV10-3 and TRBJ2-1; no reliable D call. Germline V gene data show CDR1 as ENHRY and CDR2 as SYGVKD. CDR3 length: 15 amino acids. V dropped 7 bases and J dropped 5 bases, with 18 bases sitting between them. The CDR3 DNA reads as TGTGCCATCACCACTTCGATGGGCCTAAACAATGAGCAGTTCTTC. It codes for CAITTSMGLNNEQFF.

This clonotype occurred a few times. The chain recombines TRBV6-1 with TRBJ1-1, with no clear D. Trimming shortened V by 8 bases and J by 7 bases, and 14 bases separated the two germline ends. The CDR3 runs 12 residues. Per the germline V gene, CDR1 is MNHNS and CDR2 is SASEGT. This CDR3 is CASGPDGIEAFF. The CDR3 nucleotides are TGTGCCAGCGGCCCGGACGGAATTGAAGCTTTCTTT.

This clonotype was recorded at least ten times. CDR3 bases: TGTGCCAGCAGCCATATTAAGGCCTACGAGCAGTACGTC. Amino acids: CASSHIKAYEQYV. The chain employs TRBV7-8 and TRBJ2-7; D remains ambiguous. V was cut by 5 bases and J by 2 bases, with 10 bases left in between. Germline V gene lookup returns CDR1 SGHVS and CDR2 FQNEAQ. The length of the CDR3 is 13 residues.

CDR3 region: CSVEEGYGDTEAFF. The CDR3 DNA is TGCAGCGTTGAAGAAGGGTACGGTGACACTGAAGCTTTCTTT. The genes are TRBV29-1 and TRBJ1-1; D ambiguous. The V end was cut by 0 bases, the J end by 3 bases, with 11 bases between. CDR3 length: 14 amino acids. Germline lookup yields CDR1 SQVTM and CDR2 ANQGSEA.

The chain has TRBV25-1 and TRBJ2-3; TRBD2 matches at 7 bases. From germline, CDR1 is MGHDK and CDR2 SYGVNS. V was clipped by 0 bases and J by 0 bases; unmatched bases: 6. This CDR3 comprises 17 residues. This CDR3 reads CASSEYSGLGSTDTQYF. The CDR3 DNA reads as TGTGCCAGCAGTGAATATTCCGGACTAGGGAGCACAGATACGCAGTATTTT. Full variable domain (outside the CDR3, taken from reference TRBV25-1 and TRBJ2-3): EADIYQTPRYLVIGTGKKITLECSQTMGHDKMYWYQQDPGMELHLIHYSYGVNSTEKGDLSSESTVSRIRTEHFPLTLESARPSHTSQYLCASSEYSGLGSTDTQYFGPGTRLTVL.

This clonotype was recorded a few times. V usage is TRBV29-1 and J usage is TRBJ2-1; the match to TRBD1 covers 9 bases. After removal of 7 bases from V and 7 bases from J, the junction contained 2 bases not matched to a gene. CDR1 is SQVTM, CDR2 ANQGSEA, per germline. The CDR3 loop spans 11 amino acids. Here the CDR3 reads CSADRGNEQFF. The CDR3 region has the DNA TGCAGCGCTGACAGGGGGAATGAGCAGTTCTTC.

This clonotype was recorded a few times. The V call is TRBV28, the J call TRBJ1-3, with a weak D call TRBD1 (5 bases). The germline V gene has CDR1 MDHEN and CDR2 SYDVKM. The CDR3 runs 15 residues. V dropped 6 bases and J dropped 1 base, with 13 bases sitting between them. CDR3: CASSSQGTSGNTIYF. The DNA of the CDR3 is TGTGCCAGCAGCTCTCAAGGGACTTCTGGAAACACCATATATTTT.

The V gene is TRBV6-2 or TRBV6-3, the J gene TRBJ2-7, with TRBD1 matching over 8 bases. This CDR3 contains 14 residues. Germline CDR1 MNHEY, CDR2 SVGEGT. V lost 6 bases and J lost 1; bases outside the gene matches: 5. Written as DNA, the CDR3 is TGTGCCAGCAGATCGACAGGGGCGTCCTACGAGCAGTACTTC. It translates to CASRSTGASYEQYF.

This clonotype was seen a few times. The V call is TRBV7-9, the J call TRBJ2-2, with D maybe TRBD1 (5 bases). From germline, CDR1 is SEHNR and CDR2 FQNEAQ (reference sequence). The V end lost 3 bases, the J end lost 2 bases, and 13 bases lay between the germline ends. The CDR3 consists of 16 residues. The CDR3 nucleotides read TGTGCCAGCAGCTTCCGACAGCCCATAAACACCGGGGAGCTGTTTTTT. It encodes CASSFRQPINTGELFF.

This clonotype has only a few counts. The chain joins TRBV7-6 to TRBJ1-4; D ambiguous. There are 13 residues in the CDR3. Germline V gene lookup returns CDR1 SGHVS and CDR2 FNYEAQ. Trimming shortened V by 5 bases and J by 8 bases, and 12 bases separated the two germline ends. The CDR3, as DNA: TGTGCCAGCAGCCCTACTGGGAAGGAAAAACTGTTTTTT. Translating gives CASSPTGKEKLFF.

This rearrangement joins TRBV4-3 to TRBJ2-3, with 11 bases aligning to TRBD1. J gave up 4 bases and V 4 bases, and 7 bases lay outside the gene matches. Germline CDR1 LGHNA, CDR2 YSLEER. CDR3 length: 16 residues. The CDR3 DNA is TGCGCCAGCAGCCGAGTAGGGGGACAGGGGGCAGATACGCAGTATTTT. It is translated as CASSRVGGQGADTQYF.

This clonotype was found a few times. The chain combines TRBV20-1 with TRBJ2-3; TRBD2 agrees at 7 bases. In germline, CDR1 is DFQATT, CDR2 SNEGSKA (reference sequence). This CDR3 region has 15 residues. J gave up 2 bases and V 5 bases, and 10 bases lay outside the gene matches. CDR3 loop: CSAGARDYITDTQYF. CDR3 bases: TGCAGTGCTGGGGCCCGGGACTACATCACAGATACGCAGTATTTT.

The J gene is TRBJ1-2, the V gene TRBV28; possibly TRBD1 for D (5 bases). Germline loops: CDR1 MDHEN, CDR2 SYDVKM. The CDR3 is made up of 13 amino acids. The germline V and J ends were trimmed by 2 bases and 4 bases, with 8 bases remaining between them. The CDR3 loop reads CASSLKDTYGYTF. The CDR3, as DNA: TGTGCCAGCAGTTTAAAGGACACCTATGGCTACACCTTC.

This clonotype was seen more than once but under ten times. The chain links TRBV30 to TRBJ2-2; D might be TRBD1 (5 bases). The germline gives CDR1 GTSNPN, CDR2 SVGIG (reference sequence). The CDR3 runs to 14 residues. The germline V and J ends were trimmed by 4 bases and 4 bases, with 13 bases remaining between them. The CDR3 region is CAWTQGPTTGELFF. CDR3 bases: TGTGCCTGGACCCAGGGCCCTACCACCGGGGAGCTGTTTTTT.

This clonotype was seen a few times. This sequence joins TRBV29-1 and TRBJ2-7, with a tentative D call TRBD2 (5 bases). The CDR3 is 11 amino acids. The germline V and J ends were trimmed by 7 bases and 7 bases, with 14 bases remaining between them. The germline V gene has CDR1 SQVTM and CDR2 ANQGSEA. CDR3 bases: TGCAGCGCCGGCTCGGGGTGGGAGCAGTACTTC. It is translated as CSAGSGWEQYF.

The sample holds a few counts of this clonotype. CDR3 in amino acids: CATGASGTDTQYF. The CDR3 bases are TGTGCCACGGGGGCTAGCGGAACAGATACGCAGTATTTT. The rearrangement links TRBV6-4 to TRBJ2-3; TRBD2 is a possible D gene (7 bases). Trimming cost V 10 bases and J 3 bases, with 14 bases left between them. CDR3 length: 13 amino acids. The germline V gene has CDR1 MRHNA and CDR2 SNTAGT.

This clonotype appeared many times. CDR3 residues: CASSSTRLAVLDTQYF. CDR3 in DNA: TGTGCCAGCAGTAGTACGCGGCTAGCGGTTTTAGATACGCAGTATTTT. The chain links TRBV12-3 or TRBV12-4 to TRBJ2-3; TRBD2 matches at 7 bases. The CDR3 loop spans 16 amino acids. The ends lost 5 bases at V and 5 bases at J; junction bases unmatched: 13.

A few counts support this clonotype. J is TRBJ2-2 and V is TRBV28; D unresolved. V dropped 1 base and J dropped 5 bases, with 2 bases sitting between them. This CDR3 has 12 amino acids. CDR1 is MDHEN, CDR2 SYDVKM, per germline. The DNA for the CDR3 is TGTGCCAGCAGTTTATTGACCGGGGAGCTGTTTTTT. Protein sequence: CASSLLTGELFF.

The CDR3 bases are TGTGCCAGCAGTTTTTATGCAGGGGGGTCCTACGAGCAGTACTTC. This gives the protein CASSFYAGGSYEQYF. This chain links TRBV12-3 or TRBV12-4 with TRBJ2-7; weak D call: TRBD1 (7 bases). The CDR3 covers 15 residues. Trimming pared 3 bases from V and 1 base from J, leaving 13 bases between.

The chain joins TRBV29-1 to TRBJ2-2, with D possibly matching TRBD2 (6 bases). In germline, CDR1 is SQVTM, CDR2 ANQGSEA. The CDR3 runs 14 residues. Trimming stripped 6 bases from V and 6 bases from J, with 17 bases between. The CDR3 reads CSVGGGGSPGELFF. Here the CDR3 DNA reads TGCAGCGTCGGAGGAGGAGGGTCCCCCGGGGAGCTGTTTTTT.

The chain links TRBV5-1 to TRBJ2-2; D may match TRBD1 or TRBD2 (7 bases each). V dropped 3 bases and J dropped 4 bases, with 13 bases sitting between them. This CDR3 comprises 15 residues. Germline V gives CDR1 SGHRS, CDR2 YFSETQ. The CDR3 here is CASSWGGQSTGELFF. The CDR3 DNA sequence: TGCGCCAGCAGCTGGGGGGGACAGTCCACCGGGGAGCTGTTTTTT.

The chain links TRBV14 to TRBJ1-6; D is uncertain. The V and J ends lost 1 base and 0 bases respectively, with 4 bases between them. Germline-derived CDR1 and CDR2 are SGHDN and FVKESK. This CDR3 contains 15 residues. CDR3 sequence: CASSQGSSYNSPLHF. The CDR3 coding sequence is TGTGCCAGCAGCCAAGGGAGCTCCTATAATTCACCCCTCCACTTT.

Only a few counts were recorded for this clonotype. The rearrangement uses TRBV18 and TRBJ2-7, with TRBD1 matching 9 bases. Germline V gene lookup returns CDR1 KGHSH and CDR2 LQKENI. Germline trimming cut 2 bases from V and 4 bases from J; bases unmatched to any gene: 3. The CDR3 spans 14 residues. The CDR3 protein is CASSPGTGSYEQYV. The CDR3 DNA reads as TGTGCCAGCTCACCAGGGACAGGGAGTTACGAGCAGTACGTC.

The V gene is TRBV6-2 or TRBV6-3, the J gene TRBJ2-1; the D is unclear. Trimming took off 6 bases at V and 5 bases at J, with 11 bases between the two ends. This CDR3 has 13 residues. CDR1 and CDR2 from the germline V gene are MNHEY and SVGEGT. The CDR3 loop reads CASRDTINNEQFF. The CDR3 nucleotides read TGTGCCAGCAGAGACACCATAAACAATGAGCAGTTCTTC.

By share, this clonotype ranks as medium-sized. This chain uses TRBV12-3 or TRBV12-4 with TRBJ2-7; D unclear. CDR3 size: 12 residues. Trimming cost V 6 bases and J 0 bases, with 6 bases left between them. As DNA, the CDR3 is TGTGCCAGCAGCCGGACCTCCTACGAGCAGTACTTC. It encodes CASSRTSYEQYF.

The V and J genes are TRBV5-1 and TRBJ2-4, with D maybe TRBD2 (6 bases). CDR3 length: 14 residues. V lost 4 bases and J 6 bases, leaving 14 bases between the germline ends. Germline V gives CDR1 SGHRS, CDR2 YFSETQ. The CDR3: CASSISMGGNIQYF. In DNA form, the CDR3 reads TGCGCCAGCAGCATCTCGATGGGAGGAAACATTCAGTACTTC.